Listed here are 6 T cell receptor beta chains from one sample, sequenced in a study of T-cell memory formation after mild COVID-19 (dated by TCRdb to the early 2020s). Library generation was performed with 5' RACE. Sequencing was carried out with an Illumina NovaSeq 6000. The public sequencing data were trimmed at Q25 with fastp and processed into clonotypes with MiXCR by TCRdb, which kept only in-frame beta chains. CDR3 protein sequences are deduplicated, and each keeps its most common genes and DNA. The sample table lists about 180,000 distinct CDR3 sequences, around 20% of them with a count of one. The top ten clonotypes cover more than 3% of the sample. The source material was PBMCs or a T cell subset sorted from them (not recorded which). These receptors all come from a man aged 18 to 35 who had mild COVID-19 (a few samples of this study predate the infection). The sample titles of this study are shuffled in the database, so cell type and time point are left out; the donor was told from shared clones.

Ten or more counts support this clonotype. The CDR3 protein is CASRGLNTGELFF. Here the CDR3 DNA reads TGCGCCTCACGGGGACTCAACACCGGGGAGCTGTTTTTT. The V call is TRBV4-1, the J call TRBJ2-2, with D possibly TRBD2 on 6 matching bases. The CDR3 is made up of 13 amino acids. Germline assignment: CDR1 MGHRA and CDR2 YSYEKL. Trimming pared 11 bases from V and 2 bases from J, leaving 12 bases between.

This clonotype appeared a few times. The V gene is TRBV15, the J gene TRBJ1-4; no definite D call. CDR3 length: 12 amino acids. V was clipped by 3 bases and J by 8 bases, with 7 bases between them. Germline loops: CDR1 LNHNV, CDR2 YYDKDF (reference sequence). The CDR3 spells CATSSWEEKLFF. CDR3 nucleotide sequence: TGTGCCACCAGCAGTTGGGAGGAAAAACTGTTTTTT.

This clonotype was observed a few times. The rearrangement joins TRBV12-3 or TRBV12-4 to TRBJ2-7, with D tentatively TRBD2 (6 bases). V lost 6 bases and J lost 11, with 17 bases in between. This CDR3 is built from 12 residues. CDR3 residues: CASRSGLRGKYF. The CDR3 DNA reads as TGTGCCAGCAGATCGGGACTTCGGGGGAAGTACTTC.

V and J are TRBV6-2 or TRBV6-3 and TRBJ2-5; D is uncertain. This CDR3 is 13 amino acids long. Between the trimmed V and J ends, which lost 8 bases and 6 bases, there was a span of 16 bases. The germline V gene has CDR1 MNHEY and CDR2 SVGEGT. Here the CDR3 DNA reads TGTGCCAGCTCTCCGACGGGCCGGAAGACCCAGTACTTC. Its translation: CASSPTGRKTQYF.

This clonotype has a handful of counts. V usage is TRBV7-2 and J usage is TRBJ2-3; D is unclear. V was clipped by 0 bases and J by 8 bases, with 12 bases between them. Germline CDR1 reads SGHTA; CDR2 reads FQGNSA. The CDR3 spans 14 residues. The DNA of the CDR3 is TGTGCCAGCAGCTTAGCCACAGCAGCAAGTACGCAGTATTTT. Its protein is CASSLATAASTQYF.

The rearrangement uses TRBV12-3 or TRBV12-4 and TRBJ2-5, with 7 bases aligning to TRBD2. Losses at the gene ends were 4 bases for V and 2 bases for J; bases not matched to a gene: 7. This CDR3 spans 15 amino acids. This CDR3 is CASSYAGTMQETQYF. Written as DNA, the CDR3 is TGTGCCAGCAGTTATGCCGGGACTATGCAAGAGACCCAGTACTTC.